A single sample gave rise to the 2 T cell receptor beta chains below, sequenced in a study of T cell changes during pregnancy in multiple sclerosis. TCRdb's table, derived via immunoSEQ multiplex PCR, lists solely in-frame clones and lacks some. The sample contains 40,000 or so clones, more than 90% of which appear only once. The sequencing used CD8+ T cells from peripheral blood mononuclear cells, collected in the first trimester of pregnancy. These receptor sequences come from a female donor with multiple sclerosis, enrolled in a pregnancy study.

The gene calls are TRBV6-1 and TRBJ2-1; 9 bases are a match to TRBD2. From germline, CDR1 is MNHNS and CDR2 SASEGT. The J segment lost 9 bases and the V segment lost 7 bases, leaving 13 bases of the junction unmatched. CDR3 length: 15 residues. The CDR3 sequence is CASTFSGGLDSEQFF. DNA of the CDR3: TGTGCCAGCACCTTTAGCGGGGGCCTTGACAGTGAGCAGTTCTTC.

The gene calls are TRBV7-9 and TRBJ1-1, with TRBD1 matching 9 bases. Germline V gene lookup returns CDR1 SEHNR and CDR2 FQNEAQ (reference sequence). This CDR3 comprises 15 residues. The J segment lost 5 bases and the V segment lost 5 bases, leaving 9 bases of the junction unmatched. CDR3 in amino acids: CASSVPGQGGTEAFF. In DNA form, the CDR3 reads TGTGCCAGCAGCGTACCGGGACAGGGTGGAACTGAAGCTTTCTTT.